This entry features one T cell receptor (beta chain) sequence. Its antigen is not known. The data were produced by immunoSEQ multiplex PCR, yet TCRdb's version contains in-frame clones alone and is incomplete. The data contain fewer than 35,000 clones, roughly 80% of them singletons. These data come from a study of human CD4 T cells and Enterobacteriaceae. All CD4+ cells other than CD45RA+CCR7+CD95- naive cells were sorted as memory, over 95% pure. Total CD4+ T cells and monocytes came from CD4/CD14 microbead positive selection. General study findings and limits: Ex vivo, broadly cross-reactive clonotypes appeared more expanded than specific ones.

The CDR3 sequence is 13 residues long. Germline CDR1 is LNHDA and CDR2 is SQIVND (reference sequence). V dropped 5 bases and J dropped 6 bases, with 12 bases sitting between them. V and J are TRBV19 and TRBJ2-3; D gene ambiguous. Sequencing used memory CD4+ T cells from blood. The receptor's source is a human donor in good health. DNA for the CDR3: TGTGCCAGTAGTTCCTCCGCCTGGGATACGCAGTATTTT. It codes for CASSSSAWDTQYF.